The present TCR beta chain was sequenced within a study of glioma-infiltrating T cells. Trimming cost V 6 bases and J 2 bases; bases outside gene matches: 9. This CDR3 has 16 amino acids. Germline-derived CDR1 and CDR2 are SEHNR and FQNEAQ (reference sequence). Broader study findings: Above-expected tissue-blood divergence occurred in all gliomas, most in low-grade ones. Tissue and blood shared very few CDR3 sequences.

For this clonotype: The antigen is undetermined.

Amplification of TCR alpha and beta CDR3 regions from RNA used iRepertoire nested multiplex PCR. TCRdb reprocessed the multiplex PCR reads with MiXCR, giving one entry per CDR3 protein. Of about 130,000 distinct CDR3 sequences in the sample, under 30% were seen once. The TCR was taken from a human donor with low-grade glioma or glioblastoma, undergoing nonglioma brain surgery, or in good health (not recorded which). Sequencing input: glioma tissue, nonneoplastic brain tissue, or PBMCs (not recorded which). The chain links TRBV7-9 to TRBJ2-2, with TRBD2 matching 7 bases. DNA for the CDR3: TGTGCCAGCAGTCATGCCCCGGGACTAAACACCGGGGAGCTGTTTTTT. It is translated as CASSHAPGLNTGELFF.